These 5 T cell receptor beta chains came from one sample sequenced in a study of blood T cells in healthy people across ages. The use of a sample-barcoded 5' primer and a J-beta primer mix characterized a second PCR of about 7 to 12 cycles. TCRdb independently ran MiXCR on the 5' RACE reads; one entry per CDR3 protein. This table holds 1.5 million or so distinct CDR3 sequences, roughly two fifths found once. The sequenced sample was blood. The receptors shown here come from a woman under 30 in good health.

The chain couples TRBV9 to TRBJ2-1; TRBD2 aligns across 8 bases. The germline V gene has CDR1 SGDLS and CDR2 YYNGEE. The CDR3 runs 14 residues. The V and J ends lost 3 bases and 4 bases, in that order; junction bases with no gene match: 3. The CDR3, as DNA: TGTGCCAGCAGCGGTAGCGGGACTTACAATGAGCAGTTCTTC. This gives the protein CASSGSGTYNEQFF.

V usage is TRBV6-2 or TRBV6-3 and J usage is TRBJ2-1; TRBD2 aligns across 8 bases. The CDR3 is made up of 15 amino acids. V lost 5 bases, J lost 2 bases, and 5 bases stayed unmatched. The V gene's germline CDR1 is MNHEY and CDR2 SVGEGT. In DNA, the CDR3 is TGTGCCAGCAGTCCTAGCGGGCAAACCTACAATGAGCAGTTCTTC. It yields the protein CASSPSGQTYNEQFF.

J is TRBJ1-5 and V is TRBV20-1, with no clear D. Germline CDR1 is DFQATT and CDR2 is SNEGSKA (reference sequence). Deletions cut 0 bases from V and 6 bases from J, with 6 bases between. The CDR3 is 12 residues long. The CDR3 nucleotides read TGCAGTGCTAGAGAGGGGATTCAGCCCCAGCATTTT. Its protein product is CSAREGIQPQHF.

This clonotype has a handful of counts. The chain recombines TRBV7-9 with TRBJ1-2; possible D gene TRBD1, 5 bases. The CDR3 length is 16 residues. V lost 5 bases and J lost 0, with 16 bases in between. Germline values: CDR1 SEHNR, CDR2 FQNEAQ (reference sequence). CDR3: CASSTPRDDANYGYTF. The CDR3 DNA reads TGTGCCAGCAGCACCCCCCGGGACGATGCTAACTATGGCTACACCTTC.

The V call is TRBV4-3, the J call TRBJ2-1, with 9 bases fitting TRBD2. Germline V gene sequence: CDR1 LGHNA, CDR2 YSLEER. Losses at the gene ends were 0 bases for V and 6 bases for J; bases not matched to a gene: 6. This CDR3 has 16 residues. This CDR3 reads CASSQDRARGGNEQFF. The CDR3 nucleotides are TGCGCCAGCAGCCAAGATCGAGCGCGGGGGGGCAATGAGCAGTTCTTC.